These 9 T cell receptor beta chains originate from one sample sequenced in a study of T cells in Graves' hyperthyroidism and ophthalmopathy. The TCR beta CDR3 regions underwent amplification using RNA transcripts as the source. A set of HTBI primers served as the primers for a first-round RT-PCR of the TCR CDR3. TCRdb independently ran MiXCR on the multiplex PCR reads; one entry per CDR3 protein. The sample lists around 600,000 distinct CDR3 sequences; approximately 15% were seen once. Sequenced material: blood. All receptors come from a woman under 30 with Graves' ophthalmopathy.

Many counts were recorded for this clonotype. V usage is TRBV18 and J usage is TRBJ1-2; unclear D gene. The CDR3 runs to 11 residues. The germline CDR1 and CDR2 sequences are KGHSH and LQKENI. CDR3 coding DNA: TGTGCGGGCTCTGCTAACTATGGCTACACCTTC. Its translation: CAGSANYGYTF.

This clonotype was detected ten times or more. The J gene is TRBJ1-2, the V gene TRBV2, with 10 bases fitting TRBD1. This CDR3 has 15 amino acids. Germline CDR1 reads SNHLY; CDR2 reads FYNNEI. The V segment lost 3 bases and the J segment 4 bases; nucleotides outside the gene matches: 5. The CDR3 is CASSDFGTGVYGYTF. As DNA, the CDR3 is TGTGCCAGCAGTGATTTCGGGACAGGGGTCTATGGCTACACCTTC.

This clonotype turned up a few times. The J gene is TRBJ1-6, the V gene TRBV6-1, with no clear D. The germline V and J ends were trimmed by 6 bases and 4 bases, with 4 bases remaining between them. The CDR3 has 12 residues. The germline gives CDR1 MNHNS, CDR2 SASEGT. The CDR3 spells CASRPYNSPLHF. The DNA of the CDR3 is TGTGCCAGCAGACCGTATAATTCACCCCTCCACTTT.

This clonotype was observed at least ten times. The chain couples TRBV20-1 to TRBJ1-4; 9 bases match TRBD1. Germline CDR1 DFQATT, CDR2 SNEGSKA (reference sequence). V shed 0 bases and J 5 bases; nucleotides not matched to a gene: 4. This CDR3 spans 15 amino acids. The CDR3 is CSARDPGQGNEKLFF. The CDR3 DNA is TGCAGTGCTAGAGATCCGGGACAGGGAAATGAAAAACTGTTTTTT.

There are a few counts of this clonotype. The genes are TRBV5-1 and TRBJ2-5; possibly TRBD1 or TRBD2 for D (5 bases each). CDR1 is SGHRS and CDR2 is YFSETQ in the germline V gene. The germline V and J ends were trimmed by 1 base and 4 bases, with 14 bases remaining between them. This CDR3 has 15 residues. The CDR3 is CASSLYSEGRETQYF. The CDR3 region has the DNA TGCGCCAGCAGCTTGTATAGCGAGGGGCGAGAGACCCAGTACTTC.

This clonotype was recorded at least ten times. The CDR3 loop is CASSLWTSGSGADTQYF. For the CDR3, the DNA is TGTGCCAGCAGCTTATGGACTAGCGGGAGCGGAGCAGATACGCAGTATTTT. V gene TRBV7-3 combines with J gene TRBJ2-3; 13 bases are shared with TRBD2. V was pared by 2 bases and J by 4 bases, with 6 bases of the junction left unmatched. CDR1 SGHTA and CDR2 FQGTGA come from the germline V gene. The length of the CDR3 is 17 residues. The variable domain in full, with the rest retrieved from reference TRBV7-3 and TRBJ2-3, is GAGVSQTPSNKVTEKGKYVELRCDPISGHTALYWYRQSLGQGPEFLIYFQGTGAADDSGLPNDRFFAVRPEGSVSTLKIQRTERGDSAVYLCASSLWTSGSGADTQYFGPGTRLTVL.

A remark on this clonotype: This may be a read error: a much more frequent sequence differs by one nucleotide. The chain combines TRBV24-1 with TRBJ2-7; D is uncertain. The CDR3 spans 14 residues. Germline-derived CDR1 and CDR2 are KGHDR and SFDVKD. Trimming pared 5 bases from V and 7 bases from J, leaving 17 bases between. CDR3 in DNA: TGTGCCACCAGTGCGCCTTTGGGCAATAAAGAGCAGTACTTC. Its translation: CATSAPLGNKEQYF.

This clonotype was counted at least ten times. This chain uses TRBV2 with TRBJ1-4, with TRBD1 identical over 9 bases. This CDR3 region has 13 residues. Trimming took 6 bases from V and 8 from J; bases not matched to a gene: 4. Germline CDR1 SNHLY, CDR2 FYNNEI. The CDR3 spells CASRDRGTEKLFF. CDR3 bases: TGTGCCAGCAGAGACAGGGGGACAGAAAAACTGTTTTTT.

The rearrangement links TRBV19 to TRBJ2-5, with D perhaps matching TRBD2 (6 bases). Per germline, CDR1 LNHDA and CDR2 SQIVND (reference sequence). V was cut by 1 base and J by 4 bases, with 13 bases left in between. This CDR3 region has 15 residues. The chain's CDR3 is CASSIAAGRRETQYF. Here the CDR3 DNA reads TGTGCCAGTAGTATAGCGGCGGGGAGGAGAGAGACCCAGTACTTC.